A single sample is the source of the 2 T cell receptor beta chains below, sequenced in a study of vaccination and CD4 T cells after COVID-19. Specified treatment: roughly 10-day PBMC culture with coronavirus spike peptide pools or control peptides (ViraFEST assay). The assay that was used to sequence DNA from cultured CD4+ T cells was the Oncomine TCR Beta short-read assay. Each CDR3 protein gets one entry after TCRdb re-called the PCR reads with MiXCR. This sample carries about 12,000 distinct CDR3 sequences, 20% to 25% of them seen once, and the ten largest clones take approximately 12%. For these TCRs, the target antigens are not known. This specimen consisted of CD4+ T cells from blood, cultured in vitro, obtained before SARS-CoV-2 vaccination. These receptors originate from a human donor who received a COVID-19 vaccine.

The J gene is TRBJ1-1, the V gene TRBV10-3; the D gene is possibly TRBD1 (6 bases). The CDR3 spans 13 residues. Per germline, CDR1 ENHRY and CDR2 SYGVKD. Trimming shortened V by 7 bases and J by 1 base, and 10 bases separated the two germline ends. The CDR3 sequence is CAIMWTENTEAFF. The CDR3 DNA sequence: TGTGCCATCATGTGGACAGAGAACACTGAAGCTTTCTTT.

In its sample, this clonotype was seen a few times. The rearrangement joins TRBV14 to TRBJ1-2; D possibly corresponds to TRBD1 (6 bases). CDR3 size: 16 residues. Trimming pared 1 base from V and 5 bases from J, leaving 17 bases between. The germline V gene encodes CDR1 SGHDN and CDR2 FVKESK. This chain's CDR3 is CASSQVHVQGRYGYTF. The CDR3 DNA sequence: TGTGCCAGCAGCCAAGTTCATGTACAGGGACGGTATGGCTACACCTTC.